This TCR beta chain was found in a study of blood T cell repertoires in COVID-19. Study-wide background: Collection of acute and convalescent COVID-19 samples took place in the United States, Italy and Spain. Sample material is recorded as cDNA or gDNA derived from T cells, B-cell-depleted T cells, or PBMCs.

In this sample, this clone turned up once. The assay was immunoSEQ multiplex PCR, and TCRdb's table has in-frame clones only and misses some. Seen here are approximately 230,000 clones, 86% observed once, and the top ten hold approximately 2%. Source material: peripheral blood. The source is a man aged 25 to 45 who had recovered from COVID-19.

CDR3 region: CASSSPGQPYEQYF. CDR3 nucleotide sequence: TGTGCCAGCAGCTCTCCGGGACAGCCTTACGAGCAGTACTTC. V usage is TRBV5-4 and J usage is TRBJ2-7, with 7 nucleotides matching TRBD1. V lost 3 bases and J lost 4; bases outside the gene matches: 7. Germline CDR1 SGHNT, CDR2 YYREEE (reference sequence). The length of the CDR3 is 14 residues.